Sequencing of this T cell receptor (beta chain) was carried out in a study of T cell responses to AZD1222 COVID-19 vaccine. Findings of the study overall: The breadth and depth of Spike-specific TCRs increased once two AZD1222 doses had been given.

Measured with immunoSEQ multiplex PCR; TCRdb has only the in-frame clones, and not every one. The data contain roughly 180,000 clones, roughly 94% of them singletons. Regarding this clone: What it binds is not known.

In germline, CDR1 is SGHAT, CDR2 FQNNGV. V shed 4 bases and J shed 0 bases, with 9 bases lying between them. This CDR3 is built from 14 residues. This chain uses TRBV11-2 with TRBJ1-1; D remains ambiguous. The specimen comprised peripheral blood, sampled 28 days after the second AZD1222 dose. The sequence was collected from an adult who received the AZD1222 COVID-19 vaccine. CDR3 loop: CASSSELLNTEAFF. DNA of the CDR3: TGTGCCAGCAGCTCGGAGTTACTGAACACTGAAGCTTTCTTT.